The T cell receptor (beta chain) under discussion was sequenced for a study of cytomegalovirus exposure and HLA in healthy donors. The PCR contained 60 Vbeta and 13 Jbeta primers. TCRdb keeps only in-frame clones here, not all; method: immunoSEQ multiplex PCR. The table has some 140,000 clones, around 79% seen once. CDR3 length: 18 residues. Germline V gene data show CDR1 as SGHTA and CDR2 as FQGNSA. The J segment lost 1 base and the V segment lost 1 base, leaving 12 bases of the junction unmatched. The specimen sequenced was PBMCs. The rearrangement links TRBV7-2 to TRBJ2-7; 8 bases are shared with TRBD2. The clonotype originates from a female donor in good health and CMV-seronegative. The DNA for the CDR3 is TGTGCCAGCAGCTTAGGGGGGGCGGGGGGCGCCCTATCCTACGAGCAGTACTTC. Amino acids: CASSLGGAGGALSYEQYF.